This T cell receptor beta chain was captured in a study of blood T cell repertoires in COVID-19 (dated by TCRdb to 2020 to 2021). Looking at the study overall: The collaborator samples originated in the United States, Italy and Spain and spanned the acute and convalescent phases of COVID-19. The material from the prospective study consisted of cDNA or gDNA derived from T cells, B-cell-depleted T cells, or PBMCs. The dataset comprised deeply sampled blood TCRbeta repertoires from subjects exposed to, actively infected with, or recovered from COVID-19. The repertoires were made available in a free public database intended to serve as a resource for research on the immune response to SARS-CoV-2. The samples were drawn from the first 160 participants of the ongoing ImmuneRACE study and from under 1,500 subjects provided by 6 global collaborators. The sample metadata nearly always contained a de-identified subject ID, COVID-19 status, age in years and sex. Where available, HLA class I and class II types were obtained from metadata supplied by the sample provider rather than from assay-based typing. Broader findings and caveats from the paper: The amount of clinical and demographic metadata varied by source and participant and was provided uncurated.

V and J are truncated by 1 base and 1 base respectively, leaving an intervening sequence of 11 bases. The germline V gene provides CDR1 SGHRS and CDR2 YFSETQ. The CDR3, cysteine through phenylalanine, is 15 amino acids long. The only DNA kept is the CDR3, 45 bases in frame from the first base. The immunoSEQ Assay, a bias-controlled multiplex PCR, was used to amplify TCRbeta CDR3 regions from genomic DNA. As for the original processing: The number of nucleated cells in each sample was estimated from the amplification of reference gene primers within the assay. To quantify the absolute abundance of each unique TCRbeta CDR3 rearrangement, sequence reads were collapsed and filtered. For each sample, productive Simpson clonality was calculated as the square root of Simpson's diversity index over productive rearrangements. The source is immuneACCESS, and TCRdb retained only in-frame sequences with V and J called. Part of the clones is not carried over; for the studies checked, unresolved V genes explain less than half of this, and the remainder is unexplained. V and J calls and clone size follow that table, whereas D and trimming were derived from the DNA. The sample data list approximately 280,000 clones, and roughly 83% of these were observed just once. The ten biggest clones cover over 1.1% of the sample.

Remarks on this clone: The clone's antigen remains unknown. Base-call qualities are not available, and no considerably larger clone is one nucleotide away.

At one collaborating source in Seattle, patients were enrolled during active infection and were followed longitudinally through the course of disease. Whole blood was collected in K2EDTA tubes by collaborating institutions according to the institutions' own protocols. Collaborator samples were shipped for TCRbeta analysis as frozen whole blood, isolated PBMCs, or DNA extracted from either sample type. Sequencing input: peripheral blood. The TCR comes from a human donor with COVID-19, enrolled during active disease. The donor label of this sample is uncertain. This sequence uses TRBV5-1 and TRBJ1-1; no D segment can be confidently identified. This receptor carries the CDR3 CASSLNAERNTEAFF. The sequenced DNA: TGCGCCAGCAGCTTGAACGCTGAGCGGAACACTGAAGCTTTCTTT.